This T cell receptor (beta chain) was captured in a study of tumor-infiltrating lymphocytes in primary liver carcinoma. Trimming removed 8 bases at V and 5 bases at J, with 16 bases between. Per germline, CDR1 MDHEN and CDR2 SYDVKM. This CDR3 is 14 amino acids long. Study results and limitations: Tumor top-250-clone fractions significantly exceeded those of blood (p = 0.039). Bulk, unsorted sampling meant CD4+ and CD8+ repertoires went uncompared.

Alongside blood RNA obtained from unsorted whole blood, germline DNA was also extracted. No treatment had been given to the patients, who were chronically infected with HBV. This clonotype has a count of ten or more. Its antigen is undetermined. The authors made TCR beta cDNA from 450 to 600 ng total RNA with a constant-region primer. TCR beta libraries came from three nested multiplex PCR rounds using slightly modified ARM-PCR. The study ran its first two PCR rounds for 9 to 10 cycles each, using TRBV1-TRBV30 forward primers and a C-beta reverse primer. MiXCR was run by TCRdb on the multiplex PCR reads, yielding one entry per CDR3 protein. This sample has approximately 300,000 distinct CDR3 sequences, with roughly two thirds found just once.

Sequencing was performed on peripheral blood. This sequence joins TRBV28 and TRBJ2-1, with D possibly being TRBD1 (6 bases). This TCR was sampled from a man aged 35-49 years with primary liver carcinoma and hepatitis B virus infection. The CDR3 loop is CASRSGQSNNEQFF. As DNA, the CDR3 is TGTGCCAGCCGATCGGGACAATCGAACAATGAGCAGTTCTTC.